This TCR beta chain was obtained from a study of shared clonotypes between healthy human individuals. Study-level background: Donor composition was two women and a few men, aged 18 to 49.

Turning to this clone: Its antigen is unknown.

From CD4+ cells came CD45RA+ naive and CD45RA-negative memory subsets. Per the original methods: ImmunoSEQ junction-only sequences lacked quality scores, so their filtering differed. Sequenced by immunoSEQ multiplex PCR; TCRdb stores in-frame clones only, minus some. That table furnishes V, J and clone size, whereas the DNA furnished D and trimming. The sample lists around 940,000 clones; 76% were seen once. Notes on the study in general: Researchers sampled blood only, noting tissue repertoires likely differ.

CDR3 length: 13 residues. Deletions cut 5 bases from V and 0 bases from J, with 8 bases between. Germline V gives CDR1 SGHAT, CDR2 FQDESV (reference sequence). Sequenced sample: memory CD4+ T cells sorted from blood. Subset defined: CD45RA-negative fraction. The receptor comes from a man younger than 35 in good health. This chain connects TRBV11-1 to TRBJ2-7, with D possibly being TRBD2 (5 bases). CDR3: CASSTRSSYEQYF. Here the CDR3 DNA reads TGTGCCAGCAGCACTAGGAGCTCCTACGAGCAGTACTTC. Combining the CDR3 with reference TRBV11-1 and TRBJ2-7 gives the whole variable domain EAEVAQSPRYKITEKSQAVAFWCDPISGHATLYWYRQILGQGPELLVQFQDESVVDDSQLPKDRFSAERLKGVDSTLKIQPAELGDSAMYLCASSTRSSYEQYFGPGTRLTVT.